These 17 T cell receptor beta chains came from one sample sequenced in a study of blood T cell repertoires in COVID-19. Data came from immunoSEQ multiplex PCR; TCRdb stores just in-frame clones and leaves some out. The table records 65,000 to 70,000 clones, approximately 83% of them present only once. The specimen sequenced was peripheral blood. The receptors derive from a woman aged 60-75 years with acute or convalescent COVID-19.

This clone was seen only once. The V gene is TRBV5-1, the J gene TRBJ1-2, with 7 bases fitting TRBD1. The CDR3 sequence is 13 residues long. V was pared by 3 bases and J by 8 bases, with 7 bases of the junction left unmatched. The germline V gene encodes CDR1 SGHRS and CDR2 YFSETQ. CDR3 nucleotides: TGCGCCAGCAGCTCAGGGGGTGGCGACGGCTACACCTTC. It codes for CASSSGGGDGYTF.

This clone has only a few counts. This rearrangement joins TRBV15 to TRBJ2-7; 9 positions agree with TRBD2. This CDR3 has 16 amino acids. V dropped 0 bases and J dropped 3; count of bases not matched to a gene: 6. In germline, CDR1 is LNHNV, CDR2 YYDKDF (reference sequence). The CDR3 bases are TGTGCCACCAGCAGAGATAACCTAGCGGGATACTACGAGCAGTACTTC. This translates into CATSRDNLAGYYEQYF.

The chain employs TRBV24-1 and TRBJ2-1; 11 bases are a match to TRBD2. CDR1 is KGHDR and CDR2 is SFDVKD in the germline V gene. The CDR3 extends over 24 amino acids. Unmatched junction bases numbered 26, after V lost 0 bases and J lost 5 bases. This chain's CDR3 is CATSDLESGGSGGVRKGSNNEQFF. CDR3 sequence (DNA): TGTGCCACCAGTGATTTGGAATCCGGAGGTAGCGGGGGGGTGCGGAAAGGTAGCAACAATGAGCAGTTCTTC.

V and J are TRBV7-9 and TRBJ2-7, with TRBD2 identical over 10 bases. The CDR3 contains 16 residues. The V gene end was trimmed by 1 base and the J gene end by 4 bases; junction bases not matched to a gene: 7. The germline CDR1 and CDR2 sequences are SEHNR and FQNEAQ (reference sequence). The CDR3 loop reads CASSLVFGLAAYEQYF. CDR3 nucleotides: TGTGCCAGCAGCTTAGTCTTTGGACTAGCGGCTTACGAGCAGTACTTC.

The CDR3 loop reads CASNGTPLYEQYF. The CDR3, as DNA: TGTGCCAGCAACGGGACTCCCCTCTACGAGCAGTACTTC. The chain couples TRBV28 to TRBJ2-7; TRBD2 is a possible D gene (6 bases). Germline CDR1 is MDHEN and CDR2 is SYDVKM. This CDR3 is 13 amino acids long. The V end lost 7 bases, the J end lost 3 bases, and 13 bases lay between the germline ends. Looking up the rest from reference TRBV28 and TRBJ2-7 gives the full variable domain: DVKVTQSSRYLVKRTGEKVFLECVQDMDHENMFWYRQDPGLGLRLIYFSYDVKMKEKGDIPEGYSVSREKKERFSLILESASTNQTSMYLCASNGTPLYEQYFGPGTRLTVT.

The V call is TRBV24-1, the J call TRBJ1-6; D perhaps matches TRBD1 (6 bases). The length of the CDR3 is 18 residues. Germline assignment: CDR1 KGHDR and CDR2 SFDVKD. V was clipped by 3 bases and J by 9 bases, with 23 bases between them. CDR3 protein: CATSDPCLQGREGSPLHF. CDR3 DNA: TGTGCCACCAGTGATCCTTGTTTACAGGGCCGAGAGGGTTCACCCCTCCACTTT.

The chain uses TRBV6-5 and TRBJ1-3; D ambiguous. The germline V and J ends were trimmed by 8 bases and 0 bases, with 11 bases remaining between them. The CDR3 has 14 amino acids. Per germline, CDR1 MNHEY and CDR2 SVGAGI. The CDR3 sequence is CASHREISGNTIYF. As DNA, the CDR3 is TGTGCCAGCCATCGGGAGATCTCTGGAAACACCATATATTTT.

V and J are TRBV24-1 and TRBJ2-5, with TRBD1 identical over 7 bases. V trimming: 2 bases; J trimming: 0 bases; junction bases outside the gene matches: 14. The CDR3 covers 19 residues. Per germline, CDR1 KGHDR and CDR2 SFDVKD. The CDR3: CATSDSLPNPGQHQETQYF. As DNA, the CDR3 is TGTGCCACCAGTGATTCCCTACCTAACCCGGGACAGCACCAAGAGACCCAGTACTTC.

The chain uses TRBV30 and TRBJ1-2; 7 bases line up with TRBD1. Trimming cost V 3 bases and J 0 bases; bases outside gene matches: 7. Germline CDR1 and CDR2: GTSNPN and SVGIG (reference sequence). CDR3 length: 15 residues. CDR3 amino acids: CAWRVQGDPNYGYTF. In nucleotides, the CDR3 is TGTGCCTGGAGAGTTCAGGGGGATCCTAACTATGGCTACACCTTC.

DNA for the CDR3: TGTGCCAGCAGGAGGGCAGATGAAAAACTGTTTTTT. Its translation is CASRRADEKLFF. This chain connects TRBV25-1 to TRBJ1-4; unclear D gene. The germline V gene encodes CDR1 MGHDK and CDR2 SYGVNS. With 6 bases removed from V and 6 bases from J, the gap between germline ends came to 8 bases. The CDR3 contains 12 residues.

The V and J genes are TRBV9 and TRBJ2-5; maybe TRBD2 (6 bases). From germline, CDR1 is SGDLS and CDR2 YYNGEE. The CDR3 has 15 amino acids. The V gene lost 0 bases and the J gene lost 5 bases, with 14 bases spanning the gap. The CDR3 sequence is CASSVGGLPGETQYF. DNA for the CDR3: TGTGCCAGCAGCGTAGGGGGACTGCCAGGGGAGACCCAGTACTTC.

The chain carries TRBV21-1 and TRBJ2-2; the table gives TRBD1 as D, unverified against the DNA. TRBV21-1 is a known pseudogene. There are 16 residues in the CDR3. CDR3: CASSQGGQKLTGELFF. Written as DNA, the CDR3 is TGTGCCAGCAGTCAAGGCGGACAGAAATTAACCGGGGAGCTGTTTTTT.

The J gene is TRBJ1-1, the V gene TRBV7-8; D perhaps matches TRBD1 (6 bases). Germline lookup yields CDR1 SGHVS and CDR2 FQNEAQ. V was cut by 2 bases and J by 5 bases, with 24 bases left in between. This CDR3 is built from 18 residues. The CDR3 sequence: CASSLSLSVGGRSTEAFF. Written as DNA, the CDR3 is TGTGCCAGCAGCTTATCGTTGTCGGTCGGGGGGCGAAGTACTGAAGCTTTCTTT.

The V call is TRBV4-1, the J call TRBJ2-3; D may be TRBD2 (5 bases). Trimming left V 0 bases short and J 6 bases short, with 13 bases between. This CDR3 is 15 amino acids long. In germline, CDR1 is MGHRA, CDR2 YSYEKL. This CDR3 reads CASSQDLRAADTQYF. The CDR3 nucleotides read TGCGCCAGCAGCCAAGATCTGAGGGCGGCGGATACGCAGTATTTT.

The gene calls are TRBV6-6 and TRBJ2-1; 13 bases map to TRBD2. V shed 6 bases and J 8 bases; nucleotides not matched to a gene: 10. The CDR3 consists of 16 residues. Germline CDR1 MNHNY, CDR2 SVGAGI (reference sequence). The CDR3 nucleotides are TGTGCCAGCAGCGGACGGACTAGCGGGAGTTATGATGAGCAGTTCTTC. It translates to CASSGRTSGSYDEQFF.

The rearrangement links TRBV6-1 to TRBJ1-3; D unresolved. The germline gives CDR1 MNHNS, CDR2 SASEGT. CDR3 length: 14 residues. Trimming removed 6 bases at V and 3 bases at J, with 12 bases between. CDR3 in amino acids: CASSHGVLGNTIYF. DNA for the CDR3: TGTGCCAGCAGCCACGGGGTCCTTGGAAACACCATATATTTT.

The CDR3 is CASTPQGRGGYTF. CDR3 DNA sequence: TGTGCCAGCACCCCCCAGGGTCGTGGTGGCTACACCTTC. The chain has TRBV6-5 and TRBJ1-2; tentative D call: TRBD1 (5 bases). The CDR3 has 13 amino acids. Germline V gene sequence: CDR1 MNHEY, CDR2 SVGAGI. Trimming cost V 7 bases and J 7 bases, with 16 bases left between them.